This T cell receptor (beta chain) was profiled in a study of T cells in Graves' hyperthyroidism and ophthalmopathy. Study in general: Peripheral blood was drawn at first diagnosis, prior to all treatment. Broader study findings: The model made its ophthalmopathy prediction, and onset followed a median around 6.5 months later.

Points on this clonotype: Its antigen is unidentified.

RNA transcripts served as the template for amplifying TCR beta CDR3 regions. The primer set for the first-round RT-PCR of the TCR CDR3 was HTBI. In TCRdb, the multiplex PCR reads were re-called with MiXCR into one record per CDR3 protein. Among about 380,000 distinct CDR3 sequences listed, around an eighth were seen once. The clonotype originates from a man younger than 45 with Graves' hyperthyroidism that later progressed to Graves' ophthalmopathy. The specimen was blood.

As DNA, the CDR3 is TGTGCCAGCAGCCCCTACGTTGGAAACACCATATATTTT. Protein sequence: CASSPYVGNTIYF. The chain carries TRBV27 and TRBJ1-3; D remains unclear. The CDR3 consists of 13 residues. Germline V lookup: CDR1 MNHEY, CDR2 SMNVEV (reference sequence). V was cut by 6 bases and J by 3 bases, with 9 bases left in between.